This record looks at one T cell receptor (beta chain) sequence and its context. No antigen is known for it. This specimen belongs to a study of T-cell reconstitution after alpha-beta-depleted transplantation in children. Unique molecular identifiers were used to barcode this TCRbeta library. TCRdb reanalysed the PCR reads using MiXCR and keeps one entry per CDR3 protein. The data hold around 600,000 distinct CDR3 sequences, with about 23% observed a single time. The CDR3 sequence is 15 residues long. Trimming pared 8 bases from V and 4 bases from J, leaving 17 bases between. General study points: It was newly produced T cells that mostly accounted for T-cell counts and diversity one year after transplant. For some patients, TCRbeta diversity was high at day 60 because of recipient T cells and thymic progenitors that survived. The study reportedly traced alpha-beta T cells about two months after transplant to several hundred expanded graft clones.

The sequence derives from a boy less than two years old who had a stem cell transplant for acute myeloid leukemia, so the T cells may come from the graft donor. The rearrangement uses TRBV12-3 or TRBV12-4 and TRBJ2-2; D gene ambiguous. Sequences were derived from PBMCs, mostly from graft donor cells, sampled 360 days after TCRalphabeta/CD19-depleted stem cell transplant. CDR3 sequence: CASAGQFGPTGELFF. CDR3 nucleotide sequence: TGTGCCAGCGCCGGGCAGTTTGGGCCCACCGGGGAGCTGTTTTTT.